The next 9 T cell receptor beta chains were all read from a single sample in a study of blood T cells in healthy people across ages. A sample-barcoded 5' primer and a J-beta primer mix were used in a second PCR of roughly 7 to 11 cycles. TCRdb used MiXCR to reprocess the 5' RACE reads, holding one entry per CDR3 protein. The data hold roughly 2 million distinct CDR3 sequences, with around 48% observed a single time. The sample consisted of blood. The receptor source for this set is a woman aged 40 to 50 in good health.

The CDR3 DNA sequence: TGCAGCGTTGAAGAGCAGGGGGCCGGTGGCTACACCTTC. It yields the protein CSVEEQGAGGYTF. The V call is TRBV29-1, the J call TRBJ1-2, with 8 bases fitting TRBD1. Per the germline V gene, CDR1 is SQVTM and CDR2 is ANQGSEA. Trimming took 0 bases from V and 7 from J; bases not matched to a gene: 4. The length of the CDR3 is 13 residues. Drawing the rest from reference TRBV29-1 and TRBJ1-2, the complete variable domain is SAVISQKPSRDICQRGTSLTIQCQVDSQVTMMFWYRQQPGQSLTLIATANQGSEATYESGFVIDKFPISRPNLTFSTLTVSNMSPEDSSIYLCSVEEQGAGGYTFGSGTRLTVV.

V usage is TRBV27 and J usage is TRBJ1-2, with a weak D call TRBD1 (6 bases). V lost 4 bases and J lost 4, with 19 bases in between. Germline loops: CDR1 MNHEY, CDR2 SMNVEV (reference sequence). CDR3 length: 16 residues. The CDR3 coding sequence is TGTGCCAGCAGTTCACGCGGGGCTACAGGGCCCTATGGCTACACCTTC. Protein: CASSSRGATGPYGYTF.

The genes are TRBV9 and TRBJ2-3; 8 bases match TRBD2. The trim removed 4 bases at V and 0 bases at J, leaving 7 bases unmatched. The length of the CDR3 is 16 residues. Per the germline V gene, CDR1 is SGDLS and CDR2 is YYNGEE. DNA for the CDR3: TGTGCCAGCAGCATTGCGGGGGGCTCTAGCACAGATACGCAGTATTTT. It is translated as CASSIAGGSSTDTQYF.

The chain combines TRBV12-3 or TRBV12-4 with TRBJ1-5, with D unclear. The V end lost 6 bases, the J end lost 1 base, and 13 bases lay between the germline ends. The CDR3 length is 15 residues. CDR3 sequence reads: CASRGDSLSNQPQHF. For the CDR3, the DNA is TGTGCCAGCAGGGGAGACTCCTTAAGCAATCAGCCCCAGCATTTT.

This clonotype was recorded once. The chain is built from TRBV12-5 and TRBJ1-1, with D uncertain. Trimming removed 7 bases from V and 2 bases from J, with 11 bases in between. CDR3 length equals 13 residues. CDR1 and CDR2 from the germline V gene are LGHNT and FRNRAP. In nucleotides, the CDR3 is TGTGCTAGTGCCCGGAAGGCTAACACTGAAGCTTTCTTT. It yields the protein CASARKANTEAFF.

V gene TRBV20-1 combines with J gene TRBJ2-7, with 8 bases lining up with TRBD1. The J call is doubtful: the DNA matches TRBJ2-5 better. Germline CDR1 is DFQATT and CDR2 is SNEGSKA (reference sequence). This CDR3 is built from 16 residues. CDR3 nucleotides: TGCAGTGCTAGAGATAATGGCAGGGGGCTGTTGAAGACCCAGTACTTC. Translation gives CSARDNGRGLLKTQYF.

On this clonotype itself: Germline is not matched at one junction end, which may reflect a read error. This CDR3 reads CVSSQHDLQGKNEKLFF. In DNA, the CDR3 is TGCGTCAGCAGCCAACACGATCTACAGGGGAAAAATGAAAAACTGTTTTTT. This chain joins TRBV4-1 and TRBJ1-4; 7 positions match TRBD1. CDR3 length equals 17 residues. In germline, CDR1 is MGHRA, CDR2 YSYEKL.

The rearrangement joins TRBV29-1 to TRBJ1-5; D gene ambiguous. CDR1 and CDR2 from the germline V gene are SQVTM and ANQGSEA. V was pared by 4 bases and J by 10 bases, with 17 bases between. CDR3 length: 13 amino acids. The CDR3 here is CSVGSRLLGPQHF. CDR3 bases: TGCAGCGTTGGAAGCAGGCTTTTAGGACCCCAGCATTTT.

The gene calls are TRBV3-1 and TRBJ2-5; no firm D call. CDR1 and CDR2 (germline): LGHDT, YNNKEL (reference sequence). The CDR3 loop spans 11 amino acids. Trimming pared 7 bases from V and 3 bases from J, leaving 6 bases between. Here the CDR3 reads CASTHKETQYF. The CDR3 DNA reads TGTGCCAGCACCCACAAAGAGACCCAGTACTTC.